This passage covers 10 T cell receptor beta chains from one sample sequenced in a study of blood T cell repertoires in COVID-19. Only in-frame clones appear in the TCRdb table, and some are missing; sequencing was by immunoSEQ multiplex PCR. The top ten hold around 20% of the sample, which has more than 100,000 clones, 75% to 90% seen once. Source material: peripheral blood. The source is a man aged 45-60 years with active or convalescent COVID-19.

This clone occurred once. The rearrangement uses TRBV5-1 and TRBJ2-7; 8 nucleotides align to TRBD2. The CDR3 sequence is 16 residues long. CDR1 is SGHRS and CDR2 is YFSETQ in the germline V gene. The V gene end was trimmed by 1 base and the J gene end by 2 bases; junction bases not matched to a gene: 8. CDR3 amino acids: CASSLSPSGSTYEQYF. Written as DNA, the CDR3 is TGCGCCAGCAGCTTGTCCCCAAGCGGGAGCACCTACGAGCAGTACTTC.

The J gene is TRBJ2-1, the V gene TRBV21-1; TRBD2, the table's D call, lacks a check against the DNA. TRBV21-1 is a known pseudogene. The CDR3 is 20 residues long. The CDR3 DNA follows: TGTGCCAGCAGCAAAGGAGGGGCAGGGAGGGAGAAAAGAGAACCTAATGAGCAGTTCTTC. This gives the protein CASSKGGAGREKREPNEQFF.

V usage is TRBV2 and J usage is TRBJ2-5; TRBD2 aligns across 7 bases. The germline CDR1 and CDR2 sequences are SNHLY and FYNNEI. This CDR3 is built from 14 residues. The J segment lost 5 bases and the V segment lost 7 bases, leaving 10 bases of the junction unmatched. The CDR3 spells CASMWRERLETQYF. The CDR3 DNA reads TGTGCCAGCATGTGGCGGGAGCGTCTGGAGACCCAGTACTTC.

This clone came up once. The V gene is TRBV7-2, the J gene TRBJ1-5; a possible D gene is TRBD1 (6 bases). Germline V gives CDR1 SGHTA, CDR2 FQGNSA. This CDR3 has 15 residues. Trimming pared 1 base from V and 1 base from J, leaving 8 bases between. CDR3 amino acids: CASSLVGGSNQPQHF. The CDR3 coding sequence is TGTGCCAGCAGCTTAGTAGGGGGAAGCAATCAGCCCCAGCATTTT.

The chain uses TRBV25-1 and TRBJ1-6, with 8 bases that match TRBD1. Germline V gives CDR1 MGHDK, CDR2 SYGVNS. The CDR3 spans 15 residues. J gave up 6 bases and V 4 bases, and 5 bases lay outside the gene matches. The CDR3 sequence is CASSGWTGSNSPLHF. The CDR3 DNA is TGTGCCAGCAGTGGATGGACAGGGAGTAATTCACCCCTCCACTTT.

The chain has TRBV6-5 and TRBJ2-1, with TRBD1 identical over 10 bases. The CDR3 consists of 14 residues. Looked up from germline, CDR1 is MNHEY and CDR2 is SVGAGI. The trim removed 6 bases at V and 6 bases at J, leaving 5 bases unmatched. CDR3 protein: CASRRQGALNEQFF. In DNA form, the CDR3 reads TGTGCCAGCAGACGACAGGGGGCACTCAATGAGCAGTTCTTC.

The chain has TRBV12-5 and TRBJ2-2; a weak D match, TRBD1 (6 bases). V lost 4 bases and J lost 5, with 11 bases in between. Germline CDR1 reads LGHNT; CDR2 reads FRNRAP. The CDR3 loop spans 14 amino acids. For the CDR3, the DNA is TGTGCTAGTGGTTCACTCCAGGGGACCGGGGAGCTGTTTTTT. Translating gives CASGSLQGTGELFF.

The chain has TRBV6-5 and TRBJ2-1; TRBD2 aligns across 8 bases. The CDR3 totals 13 residues. Germline V CDR1 and CDR2: MNHEY, SVGAGI. V gave up 7 bases and J gave up 6 bases; unmatched junction bases: 5. CDR3 loop: CASIGRAGNEQFF. In nucleotides, the CDR3 is TGTGCCAGCATCGGGAGGGCCGGCAATGAGCAGTTCTTC.

This chain connects TRBV2 to TRBJ2-5; TRBD2 matches at 13 bases. The CDR3 consists of 18 residues. V gave up 6 bases and J gave up 1 base; unmatched junction bases: 11. Germline V gene sequence: CDR1 SNHLY, CDR2 FYNNEI. The CDR3 DNA sequence: TGTGCCAGCAGCCGCCCCCAGACTAGCGGGGGGCTCCAAGAGACCCAGTACTTC. This encodes CASSRPQTSGGLQETQYF. The variable domain in full, completed from reference TRBV2 and TRBJ2-5, reads EPEVTQTPSHQVTQMGQEVILRCVPISNHLYFYWYRQILGQKVEFLVSFYNNEISEKSEIFDDQFSVERPDGSNFTLKIRSTKLEDSAMYFCASSRPQTSGGLQETQYFGPGTRLLVL.

The chain's CDR3 is CASSLYEGAPAPLHF. The CDR3 coding sequence is TGTGCCAGCAGCTTGTATGAGGGGGCGCCTGCACCCCTCCACTTT. The chain has TRBV5-5 and TRBJ1-6; 7 nucleotides agree with TRBD1. V lost 1 base to trimming and J lost 11 bases; unmatched junction nucleotides: 9. The CDR3 length is 15 residues. Germline CDR1 reads SGHKS; CDR2 reads YYEKEE (reference sequence).